What follows is one T cell receptor (beta chain) and its context. The data are from a study of blood T cell repertoires in COVID-19. Study background: From the United States, Italy and Spain came samples of acute and convalescent COVID-19. T cells, B-cell-depleted T cells, or PBMCs provided the cDNA or gDNA that served as material.

V was trimmed by 4 bases and J by 1 base, leaving 13 bases between them. Germline V gives CDR1 MDHEN, CDR2 SYDVKM. The CDR3 loop spans 15 amino acids. Authors' analysis steps: By means of reference gene primer amplification, nucleated cell counts were estimated. Assay used: immunoSEQ multiplex PCR; TCRdb lists only in-frame clones, some missing. D and trimming were read from the DNA, whereas the V and J calls and clone size are those reported in that table. The profile shows about 70,000 clones, 75% to 90% of them singletons. The receptor comes from a man aged 45 to 65 with active COVID-19. The chain couples TRBV28 to TRBJ2-5; a weak D match, TRBD1 (5 bases). Sequencing was done on a sample of peripheral blood. The CDR3 loop reads CASSSPLGAQETQYF. The CDR3 nucleotides are TGTGCCAGCAGTTCCCCCTTAGGGGCCCAAGAGACCCAGTACTTC.